What follows is one T cell receptor (delta chain) and its context. Its antigen is not known. This entry belongs to a study of Vδ1+ human thymocytes. Findings and limits, study-wide: Thymic TRG and TRD repertoires appeared highly polyclonal, with Gaussian CDR3 length distributions.

The template was reverse-transcribed extracted RNA. Multiplex PCR used pooled V-gene forward primers and a constant-region reverse primer to amplify CDR3s. TCRdb used CATT to re-call clones from the multiplex PCR reads. The sample includes some 19,000 delta-chain clones, roughly 7.3% of them seen just once. V lost 8 bases, J lost 0 bases, and 43 bases lay in between. The CDR3 spans 24 residues. Germline V lookup: CDR1 TSWWSYY, CDR2 QGS. This TCR was recovered from a child less than two years old who had congenital heart surgery. V and J are TRDV1 and TRDJ1; TRDD2 is a possible D gene (9 bases). The J gene, missing from TCRdb, was assigned here through DNA to germline matching. Specimen: Vdelta1+ gamma-delta thymocytes from the thymus. The subset: FACS-sorted CD3+ TCRalphabeta- TCRVdelta1+ TCRVdelta2- thymocytes. The chain's CDR3 is CALLGTPSYVYWGSEEGYTDKLIF. Written as DNA, the CDR3 is TGTGCTCTTTTAGGGACACCTTCCTACGTTTACTGGGGGTCAGAGGAAGGTTACACCGATAAACTCATCTTT.